This entry lists 29 T cell receptor beta chains sequenced from one sample in a study of CD8 T cells in Susac syndrome. RNA totalling roughly 0.45 to 1 ug underwent reverse transcription with random hexamers. TCRdb re-called the immunoSEQ multiplex PCR reads with MiXCR, one entry per CDR3 protein. The sample lists about 94,000 distinct CDR3 sequences; roughly 94% were seen once. Sequences were obtained from CD4+ T cells from PBMCs. These receptors were collected from a human donor with Susac syndrome.

V usage is TRBV20-1 and J usage is TRBJ1-2; D is unclear. V was pared by 7 bases and J by 10 bases, with 13 bases between. Germline V gives CDR1 DFQATT, CDR2 SNEGSKA (reference sequence). The CDR3 extends over 10 amino acids. CDR3 bases: TGCAGTGAGGGTAACAGCTACTACACCTTC. This gives the protein CSEGNSYYTF.

The V gene is TRBV25-1, the J gene TRBJ1-2; D remains unclear. Germline loops: CDR1 MGHDK, CDR2 SYGVNS. The V end was cut by 6 bases, the J end by 6 bases, with 17 bases between. The CDR3 sequence is 14 residues long. CDR3 DNA sequence: TGTGCCAGCAGCCCCCTGGGAGGCCTAAATGGCTACACCTTC. Amino acids: CASSPLGGLNGYTF.

The sample holds one count of this clonotype. V usage is TRBV5-1 and J usage is TRBJ2-5; D not certain. This CDR3 region has 15 residues. CDR1 is SGHRS, CDR2 YFSETQ, per germline. V gave up 1 base and J gave up 1 base, with 11 bases separating them. This CDR3 is CASSLNTGSQETQYF. As DNA, the CDR3 is TGCGCCAGCAGCTTGAATACCGGATCCCAAGAGACCCAGTACTTC.

The rearrangement uses TRBV20-1 and TRBJ1-6; TRBD1 matches at 9 bases. This CDR3 region has 16 residues. Per germline, CDR1 DFQATT and CDR2 SNEGSKA (reference sequence). The ends lost 5 bases at V and 6 bases at J; junction bases unmatched: 11. The CDR3: CSAVLPGQGSNSPLHF. The CDR3 DNA follows: TGCAGTGCTGTTTTACCGGGACAGGGATCTAATTCACCCCTCCACTTT.

The genes are TRBV30 and TRBJ1-2; TRBD1 matches at 7 bases. The junction had 10 bases not matched to a gene; V was cut back by 2 bases and J by 7 bases. The CDR3 covers 14 residues. Germline CDR1 is GTSNPN and CDR2 is SVGIG (reference sequence). The CDR3 DNA sequence: TGTGCCTGGAGTAAACGGAGACAGGGATTTGGCTACACCTTC. Protein sequence: CAWSKRRQGFGYTF.

This clonotype was observed once. The chain combines TRBV12-3 or TRBV12-4 with TRBJ2-3, with 10 bases lining up with TRBD1. V lost 3 bases to trimming and J lost 11 bases; unmatched junction nucleotides: 2. This CDR3 contains 12 residues. CDR3 protein: CASSFWDRGQYF. The DNA of the CDR3 is TGTGCCAGCAGTTTCTGGGACAGGGGGCAGTATTTT.

The chain links TRBV9 to TRBJ2-3, with D perhaps matching TRBD1 (6 bases). V lost 0 bases and J lost 0, with 11 bases in between. The CDR3 runs 16 residues. Germline assignment: CDR1 SGDLS and CDR2 YYNGEE. For the CDR3, the DNA is TGTGCCAGCAGCGTAGGAGACAGGCGTAGCACAGATACGCAGTATTTT. This encodes CASSVGDRRSTDTQYF.

The chain employs TRBV4-1 and TRBJ1-2; D not resolved. The CDR3 loop spans 13 amino acids. CDR1 is MGHRA, CDR2 YSYEKL, per germline. V shed 0 bases and J shed 5 bases, with 7 bases lying between them. Here the CDR3 reads CASSQDLGYGYTF. The CDR3 nucleotides read TGCGCCAGCAGCCAAGATCTAGGGTATGGCTACACCTTC.

V is TRBV21-1 and J is TRBJ2-7; TRBD2, the table's D call, was not compared with the DNA. TRBV21-1 is tagged as a pseudogene. This CDR3 is 17 amino acids long. The CDR3 is CASSKVTGPSPSYEQYF. The CDR3 bases are TGTGCCAGCAGCAAAGTCACAGGGCCCTCGCCATCCTACGAGCAGTACTTC.

V usage is TRBV29-1 and J usage is TRBJ1-2; 12 bases map to TRBD1. The CDR3 is 13 amino acids. V lost 6 bases to trimming and J lost 7 bases; unmatched junction nucleotides: 6. Germline V gives CDR1 SQVTM, CDR2 ANQGSEA. DNA for the CDR3: TGCAGCGTCGCCGGGACAGGGGGCGGTGGCTACACCTTC. Translated, it gives CSVAGTGGGGYTF. Looking up the rest from reference TRBV29-1 and TRBJ1-2 gives the full variable domain: SAVISQKPSRDICQRGTSLTIQCQVDSQVTMMFWYRQQPGQSLTLIATANQGSEATYESGFVIDKFPISRPNLTFSTLTVSNMSPEDSSIYLCSVAGTGGGGYTFGSGTRLTVV.

V and J are TRBV28 and TRBJ2-5; no definite D call. Germline values: CDR1 MDHEN, CDR2 SYDVKM. The CDR3 has 14 amino acids. Trimming shortened V by 7 bases and J by 0 bases, and 12 bases separated the two germline ends. The CDR3 coding sequence is TGTGCCAGCAAAGGACGGACCTACCAAGAGACCCAGTACTTC. This gives the protein CASKGRTYQETQYF.

This clonotype was counted only a few times. The chain carries TRBV7-6 and TRBJ1-1; no definite D call. V dropped 0 bases and J dropped 1 base, with 6 bases sitting between them. The germline gives CDR1 SGHVS, CDR2 FNYEAQ. The CDR3 extends over 14 amino acids. The CDR3 DNA is TGTGCCAGCAGCTTAGCCGGCGGGAACACTGAAGCTTTCTTT. This encodes CASSLAGGNTEAFF.

The rearrangement uses TRBV19 and TRBJ2-2, with D maybe TRBD2 (5 bases). V was cut by 5 bases and J by 1 base, with 11 bases left in between. This CDR3 has 15 amino acids. The germline gives CDR1 LNHDA, CDR2 SQIVND (reference sequence). CDR3 sequence reads: CASSWEPKNTGELFF. The CDR3 region has the DNA TGTGCCAGTAGTTGGGAGCCTAAGAACACCGGGGAGCTGTTTTTT.

The V call is TRBV20-1, the J call TRBJ2-5; 8 bases map to TRBD2. The J segment lost 8 bases and the V segment lost 3 bases, leaving 11 bases of the junction unmatched. CDR1 and CDR2 (germline): DFQATT, SNEGSKA (reference sequence). The CDR3 runs to 14 residues. CDR3 DNA: TGCAGTGCTAGGGGGAGCGGGAGTCTTGGTACCCAGTACTTC. Amino acid sequence: CSARGSGSLGTQYF.

The chain uses TRBV9 and TRBJ2-1; D is unclear. This CDR3 spans 14 amino acids. Germline V gene data show CDR1 as SGDLS and CDR2 as YYNGEE. V was pared by 4 bases and J by 3 bases, with 11 bases between. CDR3 sequence: CASSPIGLYNEQFF. DNA of the CDR3: TGTGCCAGCAGCCCGATCGGCCTCTACAATGAGCAGTTCTTC.

The rearrangement links TRBV30 to TRBJ1-1; no clear D gene. Deletions cut 3 bases from V and 4 bases from J, with 15 bases between. This CDR3 spans 14 amino acids. Germline lookup yields CDR1 GTSNPN and CDR2 SVGIG (reference sequence). In DNA, the CDR3 is TGTGCCTGGAGACGAGCGCGGGTTGGCACTGAAGCTTTCTTT. Translated, it gives CAWRRARVGTEAFF.

This sequence joins TRBV15 and TRBJ2-7; 9 bases are shared with TRBD1. Germline V gene lookup returns CDR1 LNHNV and CDR2 YYDKDF (reference sequence). The CDR3 contains 16 residues. After removal of 5 bases from V and 5 bases from J, the junction contained 13 bases not matched to a gene. CDR3 in amino acids: CATSRARTGGPNEQYF. CDR3 sequence (DNA): TGTGCCACCAGCCGGGCCCGCACAGGGGGCCCAAACGAGCAGTACTTC.

This clonotype has a single count. The J gene is TRBJ2-7, the V gene TRBV30; 12 nucleotides line up with TRBD2. The length of the CDR3 is 12 residues. Losses at the gene ends were 4 bases for V and 10 bases for J; bases not matched to a gene: 5. Germline lookup yields CDR1 GTSNPN and CDR2 SVGIG (reference sequence). This chain's CDR3 is CAWTRLAGVQYF. CDR3 DNA sequence: TGTGCCTGGACCCGACTAGCGGGGGTACAGTACTTC.

This chain links TRBV12-3 or TRBV12-4 with TRBJ2-1; 7 nucleotides match TRBD2. The CDR3 is 11 amino acids. V lost 5 bases, J lost 14 bases, and 6 bases stayed unmatched. This chain's CDR3 is CASSGGLVKFF. Written as DNA, the CDR3 is TGTGCCAGCAGTGGTGGACTAGTCAAGTTCTTC.

J is TRBJ1-1 and V is TRBV5-4; D perhaps matches TRBD1 (5 bases). The CDR3 runs 14 residues. Germline V CDR1 and CDR2: SGHNT, YYREEE (reference sequence). Trimming shortened V by 4 bases and J by 1 base, and 11 bases separated the two germline ends. This chain's CDR3 is CASSATQGNTEAFF. CDR3 nucleotide sequence: TGTGCCAGCAGCGCGACTCAGGGGAACACTGAAGCTTTCTTT.

V and J are TRBV30 and TRBJ1-6; tentative D call: TRBD1 (6 bases). This CDR3 is 15 amino acids long. V lost 1 base to trimming and J lost 6 bases, with 13 bases between them. The germline V gene has CDR1 GTSNPN and CDR2 SVGIG (reference sequence). The CDR3 is CAWSAPRGSNSPLHF. CDR3 nucleotides: TGTGCCTGGAGTGCCCCCAGGGGAAGTAATTCACCCCTCCACTTT.

The gene calls are TRBV12-3 or TRBV12-4 and TRBJ2-3, with D uncertain. The CDR3 consists of 12 residues. V was clipped by 5 bases and J by 7 bases, with 10 bases between them. The CDR3 protein is CASSIDSNTQYF. CDR3 DNA sequence: TGTGCCAGCAGTATCGACTCGAATACGCAGTATTTT.

The chain recombines TRBV20-1 with TRBJ2-7; 7 nucleotides agree with TRBD1. The CDR3 loop spans 14 amino acids. Trimming removed 3 bases from V and 2 bases from J; junction bases left unmatched: 7. Germline lookup yields CDR1 DFQATT and CDR2 SNEGSKA (reference sequence). The CDR3 sequence: CSARLTGRTYEQYF. The CDR3 DNA follows: TGCAGTGCTAGGTTGACAGGGCGGACCTACGAGCAGTACTTC.

This sequence joins TRBV6-5 and TRBJ2-1, with 7 bases fitting TRBD2. Trimming removed 11 bases from V and 5 bases from J; junction bases left unmatched: 6. The CDR3 has 12 residues. Germline V gene sequence: CDR1 MNHEY, CDR2 SVGAGI. The CDR3 reads CAGGDLNNEQFF. As DNA, the CDR3 is TGTGCCGGGGGGGATTTGAACAATGAGCAGTTCTTC.

This clonotype has just one count. V gene TRBV29-1 combines with J gene TRBJ2-2; 7 bases line up with TRBD2. CDR3 length: 13 amino acids. V trimming: 5 bases; J trimming: 6 bases; junction bases outside the gene matches: 6. Germline lookup yields CDR1 SQVTM and CDR2 ANQGSEA. CDR3 residues: CSVMGGRSGELFF. CDR3 in DNA: TGCAGCGTTATGGGGGGGAGGTCCGGGGAGCTGTTTTTT.

CDR3 in DNA: TGCGCCAGCAGCCTCTGGGACAGGGCTGGCTACACCTTC. Amino acids: CASSLWDRAGYTF. V gene TRBV4-1 combines with J gene TRBJ1-2; 9 bases align to TRBD1. The germline V gene encodes CDR1 MGHRA and CDR2 YSYEKL. V shed 4 bases, J shed 7 bases, and the junction held 4 bases outside the gene matches. The CDR3 spans 13 residues.

The gene calls are TRBV24-1 and TRBJ1-2; TRBD1 matches at 7 bases. The CDR3 totals 14 residues. The trim removed 3 bases at V and 3 bases at J, leaving 3 bases unmatched. CDR1 and CDR2 (germline): KGHDR, SFDVKD. CDR3 sequence: CATSDPGQDYGYTF. Written as DNA, the CDR3 is TGTGCCACCAGTGATCCTGGACAGGACTATGGCTACACCTTC.

The chain is built from TRBV29-1 and TRBJ2-4; the D gene is possibly TRBD1 (6 bases). The CDR3 length is 11 residues. Germline CDR1 reads SQVTM; CDR2 reads ANQGSEA. V gave up 6 bases and J gave up 5 bases, with 8 bases separating them. CDR3 protein: CSVWTENIQYF. As DNA, the CDR3 is TGCAGCGTATGGACAGAAAACATTCAGTACTTC.

The gene calls are TRBV4-2 and TRBJ1-3; D unresolved. The CDR3 is 17 amino acids. Trimming cost V 0 bases and J 1 base, with 13 bases left between them. The germline V gene encodes CDR1 LGHNA and CDR2 YNFKEQ. The CDR3 protein is CASSQEPRQHSGNTIYF. CDR3 DNA: TGTGCCAGCAGCCAAGAGCCGAGGCAGCATTCTGGAAACACCATATATTTT.